Sequencing of this T cell receptor beta chain was carried out in a study of shared clonotypes between healthy human individuals. The study, taken as a whole, reports: Naive CD4 clonotype sharing across several donors was 4.5% to 6%.

This clone appeared a single time. Its specificity is not known. Each replicate PCR on the sorted subsets used 200 ng DNA (roughly 32,000 T cell genomes). Original processing notes: ImmunoSEQ sequences covered only the junction and lacked quality scores; filtering therefore differed. The protocol was immunoSEQ multiplex PCR, while the TCRdb copy is restricted to in-frame clones and leaves out a portion. V, J and clone size reflect that table, while D and trimming were determined from the DNA. Among around 2.1 million clones listed, about 93% were seen once. CD45RO-negative cells were positively selected for CCR7, leaving out terminally differentiated effector memory CD45RA+ cells. The CDR3 runs 14 residues. V was clipped by 4 bases and J by 4 bases, with 14 bases between them. CDR1 is SGHTS and CDR2 is YDEGEE in the germline V gene.

The sample consisted of naive CD8+ T cells from PBMCs. The receptor was isolated from a man between 18 and 35 years old in good health. Some clones in this sample may be carry-over from other donors' samples. The chain links TRBV5-8 to TRBJ2-5, with D possibly matching TRBD1 (6 bases). The CDR3 is CASSQGSTGETQYF. The CDR3 DNA reads TGTGCCAGCAGCCAGGGGAGTACGGGAGAGACCCAGTACTTC.